Listed here is a single T cell receptor beta chain. Healthy adults negative for HIV, lacking recent acute infections or vaccinations, served as donors. Naive CD4+ cells were CD45RA-selected; the remaining cells were memory. Method: immunoSEQ multiplex PCR; TCRdb's copy keeps in-frame clones and lacks some. The sample holds 800,000 to 1,200,000 clones, around 78% seen once. After removal of 5 bases from V and 2 bases from J, the junction contained 10 bases not matched to a gene. The CDR3 runs 15 residues. The germline CDR1 and CDR2 sequences are SQVTM and ANQGSEA. The data originate from a study of shared clonotypes between healthy human individuals. Overall study context: CD4 naive and memory got three plates each, CD8 naive two, CD8 memory one.

The chain uses TRBV29-1 and TRBJ2-5, with 8 bases that match TRBD1. The TCR sequence derives from a man younger than 30 in good health. Some clones in this sample may be carry-over from other donors' samples. The material sequenced was memory CD4+ T cells from PBMCs. Subset indicated: CD45RA-negative fraction. The DNA for the CDR3 is TGCAGCGTTCTTCGGACAGGGTACCATCAAGAGACCCAGTACTTC. It yields the protein CSVLRTGYHQETQYF.